The 8 T cell receptor beta chains in this list originate from one sample, sequenced in a study of T-cell reconstitution after alpha-beta-depleted transplantation in children (dated by TCRdb to the mid-2010s). The library was produced with PCR. The sample was run on an Illumina HiSeq 2500. TCR libraries were prepared with molecular barcoding, using unique molecular identifiers to normalize TCRbeta repertoire quantification. The raw public data were reprocessed by TCRdb itself: fastp quality trimming at Q25, MiXCR clonotype calling, in-frame beta chains only. One record per CDR3 amino acid sequence lists the most common genes and DNA. The sample has 350,000 to 500,000 distinct CDR3 sequences on record, 43% of them singletons. The ten largest make up around a quarter of the sample. The treatment or condition label, read with the paper, signifies: allogeneic hematopoietic cell transplantation with graft depleted of TCRalphabeta T cells and CD19 B cells.

This sample comprised PBMCs, obtained before TCRalphabeta/CD19-depleted stem cell transplant. Receptors originate from a girl aged 2-9 years with aplastic anemia, due to receive a stem cell transplant.

The rearrangement joins TRBV4-1 to TRBJ2-2, with D unclear. CDR1 is MGHRA, CDR2 YSYEKL, per germline. The V end was cut by 4 bases, the J end by 5 bases, with 14 bases between. The CDR3 loop spans 15 amino acids. The DNA for the CDR3 is TGCGCCAGCAGCCGAACATTGACCGGGACCGGGGAGCTGTTTTTT. Encoded protein: CASSRTLTGTGELFF.

This chain connects TRBV28 to TRBJ1-4, with 11 bases lining up with TRBD1. After removal of 7 bases from V and 8 bases from J, the junction contained 6 bases not matched to a gene. The CDR3 has 14 residues. The germline gives CDR1 MDHEN, CDR2 SYDVKM. The CDR3 loop is CASTPGQGAEKLFF. In DNA form, the CDR3 reads TGTGCCAGCACCCCCGGACAGGGGGCGGAAAAACTGTTTTTT.

This clonotype was seen many times. The chain is built from TRBV9 and TRBJ2-3, with D hard to call. V was trimmed by 6 bases and J by 3 bases, leaving 11 bases between them. CDR1 is SGDLS and CDR2 is YYNGEE in the germline V gene. This CDR3 has 13 amino acids. The CDR3 DNA follows: TGTGCCAGCACCGCTCCTAGTACAGATACGCAGTATTTT. It is translated as CASTAPSTDTQYF.

CDR3 region: CASSHSDEQYF. The CDR3 DNA reads TGTGCCAGCAGCCACAGCGACGAGCAGTACTTC. The chain combines TRBV3-1 with TRBJ2-7; no definite D call. With 3 bases removed from V and 5 bases from J, the gap between germline ends came to 5 bases. CDR1 and CDR2 (germline): LGHDT, YNNKEL (reference sequence). This CDR3 has 11 residues.

This clonotype showed up just a few times. V and J are TRBV25-1 and TRBJ1-6, with 7 bases fitting TRBD1. Germline values: CDR1 MGHDK, CDR2 SYGVNS. This CDR3 comprises 16 residues. V lost 3 bases, J lost 6 bases, and 8 bases stayed unmatched. Written as DNA, the CDR3 is TGTGCCAGCAGTGACCGAAACAGGGGTGGTAATTCACCCCTCCACTTT. The encoded protein is CASSDRNRGGNSPLHF.

This rearrangement joins TRBV4-1 to TRBJ2-7; 11 nucleotides align to TRBD2. The CDR3 has 15 residues. CDR1 and CDR2 from the germline V gene are MGHRA and YSYEKL. Unmatched junction bases numbered 4, after V lost 3 bases and J lost 3 bases. In nucleotides, the CDR3 is TGCGCCAGCAGCCACAGACTAGCGGGAATCTACGAGCAGTACTTC. Translated, it gives CASSHRLAGIYEQYF.

This clonotype appeared once. The rearrangement links TRBV6-5 to TRBJ2-7; 9 bases are shared with TRBD1. This CDR3 spans 15 amino acids. V shed 0 bases, J shed 6 bases, and the junction held 6 bases outside the gene matches. Germline CDR1 is MNHEY and CDR2 is SVGAGI. The CDR3 loop reads CASSYSRDRASEQYF. The CDR3, as DNA: TGTGCCAGCAGTTACTCGCGGGACAGGGCTTCCGAGCAGTACTTC.

This clonotype was seen a handful of times. V gene TRBV12-3 or TRBV12-4 combines with J gene TRBJ1-6; possibly TRBD1 for D (5 bases). V was pared by 6 bases and J by 10 bases, with 10 bases between. This CDR3 is built from 12 residues. CDR3 region: CASSRQSSPLHF. The DNA of the CDR3 is TGTGCCAGCAGCCGACAGAGCTCACCCCTCCACTTT.